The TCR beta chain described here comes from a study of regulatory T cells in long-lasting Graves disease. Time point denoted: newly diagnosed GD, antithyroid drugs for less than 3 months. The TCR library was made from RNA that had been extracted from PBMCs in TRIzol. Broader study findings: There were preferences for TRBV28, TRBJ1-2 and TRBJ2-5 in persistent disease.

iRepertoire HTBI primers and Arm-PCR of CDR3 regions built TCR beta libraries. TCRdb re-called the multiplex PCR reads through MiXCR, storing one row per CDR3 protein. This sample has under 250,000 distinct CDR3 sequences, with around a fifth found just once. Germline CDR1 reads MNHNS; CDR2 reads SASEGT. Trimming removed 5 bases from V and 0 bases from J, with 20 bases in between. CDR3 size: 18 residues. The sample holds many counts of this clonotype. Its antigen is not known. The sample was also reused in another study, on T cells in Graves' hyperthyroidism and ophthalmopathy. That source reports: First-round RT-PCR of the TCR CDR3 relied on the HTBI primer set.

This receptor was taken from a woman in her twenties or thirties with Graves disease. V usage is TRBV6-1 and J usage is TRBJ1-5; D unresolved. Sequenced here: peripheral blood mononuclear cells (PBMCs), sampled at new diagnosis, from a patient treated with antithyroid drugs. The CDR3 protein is CASSPPRRGGASNQPQHF. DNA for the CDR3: TGTGCCAGCAGTCCTCCCCGGCGGGGAGGCGCTAGCAATCAGCCCCAGCATTTT.